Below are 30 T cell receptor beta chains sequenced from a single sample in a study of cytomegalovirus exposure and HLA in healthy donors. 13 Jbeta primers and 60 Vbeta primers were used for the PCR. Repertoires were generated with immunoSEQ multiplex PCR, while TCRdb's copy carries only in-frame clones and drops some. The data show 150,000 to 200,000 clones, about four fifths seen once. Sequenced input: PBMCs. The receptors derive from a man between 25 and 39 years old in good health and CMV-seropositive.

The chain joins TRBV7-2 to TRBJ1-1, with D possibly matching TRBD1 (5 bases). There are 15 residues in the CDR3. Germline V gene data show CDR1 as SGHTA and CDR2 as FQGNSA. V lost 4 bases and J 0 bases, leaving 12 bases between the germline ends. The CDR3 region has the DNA TGTGCCAGCAGCTCAATCCGGGGGTTGAACACTGAAGCTTTCTTT. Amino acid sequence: CASSSIRGLNTEAFF.

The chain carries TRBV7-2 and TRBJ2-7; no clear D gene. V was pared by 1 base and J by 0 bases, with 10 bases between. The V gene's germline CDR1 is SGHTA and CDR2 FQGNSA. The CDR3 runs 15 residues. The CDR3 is CASSLVSASSYEQYF. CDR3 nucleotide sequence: TGTGCCAGCAGCTTAGTATCCGCCAGCTCCTACGAGCAGTACTTC. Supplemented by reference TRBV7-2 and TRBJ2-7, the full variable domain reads GAGVSQSPSNKVTEKGKDVELRCDPISGHTALYWYRQSLGQGLEFLIYFQGNSAPDKSGLPSDRFSAERTGGSVSTLTIQRTQQEDSAVYLCASSLVSASSYEQYFGPGTRLTVT.

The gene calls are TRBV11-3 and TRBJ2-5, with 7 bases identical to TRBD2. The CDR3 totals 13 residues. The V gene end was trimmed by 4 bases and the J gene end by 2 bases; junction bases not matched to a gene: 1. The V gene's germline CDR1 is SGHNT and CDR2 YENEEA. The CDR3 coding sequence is TGTGCCAGCAGCTACGGGGGGCAAGAGACCCAGTACTTC. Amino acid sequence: CASSYGGQETQYF.

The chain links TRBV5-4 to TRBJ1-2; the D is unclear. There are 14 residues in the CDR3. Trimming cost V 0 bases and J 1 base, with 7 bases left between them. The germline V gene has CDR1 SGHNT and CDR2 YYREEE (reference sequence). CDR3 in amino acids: CASSLERLNYGYTF. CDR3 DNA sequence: TGTGCCAGCAGCTTGGAGCGGCTTAACTATGGCTACACCTTC.

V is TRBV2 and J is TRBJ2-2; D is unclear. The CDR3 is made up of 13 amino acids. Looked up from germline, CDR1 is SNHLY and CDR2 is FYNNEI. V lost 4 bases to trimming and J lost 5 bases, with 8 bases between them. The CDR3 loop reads CASSALRTGELFF. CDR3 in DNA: TGTGCCAGCAGTGCGCTAAGAACCGGGGAGCTGTTTTTT.

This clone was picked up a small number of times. As DNA, the CDR3 is TGTGCCAGCAGCTTATCTAGCGGGAGGGTTGGTGAGCAGTTCTTC. This codes for CASSLSSGRVGEQFF. The gene calls are TRBV7-2 and TRBJ2-1; 12 nucleotides match TRBD2. The CDR3 length is 15 residues. Germline V gene lookup returns CDR1 SGHTA and CDR2 FQGNSA. V gave up 2 bases and J gave up 9 bases; unmatched junction bases: 5.

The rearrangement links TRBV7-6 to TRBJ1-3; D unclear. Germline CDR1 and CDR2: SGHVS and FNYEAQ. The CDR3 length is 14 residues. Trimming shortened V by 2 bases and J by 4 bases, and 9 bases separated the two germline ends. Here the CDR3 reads CASSLNPGGNTIYF. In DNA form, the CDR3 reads TGTGCCAGCAGCTTAAACCCAGGCGGAAACACCATATATTTT.

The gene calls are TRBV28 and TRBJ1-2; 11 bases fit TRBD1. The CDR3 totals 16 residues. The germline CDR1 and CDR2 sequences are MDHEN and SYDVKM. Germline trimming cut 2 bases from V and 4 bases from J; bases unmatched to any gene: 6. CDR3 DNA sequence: TGTGCCAGCAGTTTAGGGGGGACAGGGGGAGGCTATGGCTACACCTTC. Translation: CASSLGGTGGGYGYTF.

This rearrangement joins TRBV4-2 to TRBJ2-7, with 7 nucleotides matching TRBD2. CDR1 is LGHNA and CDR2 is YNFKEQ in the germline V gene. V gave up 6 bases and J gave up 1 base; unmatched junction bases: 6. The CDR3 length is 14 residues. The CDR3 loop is CASRPGLDSYEQYF. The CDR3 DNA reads TGTGCCAGCAGACCAGGACTAGATTCCTACGAGCAGTACTTC.

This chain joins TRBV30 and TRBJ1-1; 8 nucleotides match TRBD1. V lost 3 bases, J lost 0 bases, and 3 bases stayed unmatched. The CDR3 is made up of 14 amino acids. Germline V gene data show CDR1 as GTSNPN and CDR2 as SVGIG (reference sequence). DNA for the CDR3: TGTGCCTGGAGAGCGGACAGGGTGAACACTGAAGCTTTCTTT. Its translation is CAWRADRVNTEAFF.

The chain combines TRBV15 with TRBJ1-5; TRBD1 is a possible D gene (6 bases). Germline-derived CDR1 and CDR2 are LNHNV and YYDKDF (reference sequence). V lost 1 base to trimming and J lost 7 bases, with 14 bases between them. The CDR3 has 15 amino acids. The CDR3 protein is CATSRGVRGGQPQHF. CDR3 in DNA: TGTGCCACCAGCAGAGGTGTCAGGGGTGGACAGCCCCAGCATTTT.

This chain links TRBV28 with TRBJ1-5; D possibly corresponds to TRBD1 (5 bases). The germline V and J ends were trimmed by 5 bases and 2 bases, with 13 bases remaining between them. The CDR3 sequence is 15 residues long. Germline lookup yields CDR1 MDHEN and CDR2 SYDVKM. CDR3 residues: CASSLADTGNQPQHF. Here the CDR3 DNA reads TGTGCCAGCAGTCTCGCGGACACCGGCAATCAGCCCCAGCATTTT.

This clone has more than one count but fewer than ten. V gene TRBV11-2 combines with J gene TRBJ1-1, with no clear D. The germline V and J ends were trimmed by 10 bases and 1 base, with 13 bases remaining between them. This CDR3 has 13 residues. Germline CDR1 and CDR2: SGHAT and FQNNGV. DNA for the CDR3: TGTGCCACCAAGCACCCCCAGAACACTGAAGCTTTCTTT. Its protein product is CATKHPQNTEAFF.

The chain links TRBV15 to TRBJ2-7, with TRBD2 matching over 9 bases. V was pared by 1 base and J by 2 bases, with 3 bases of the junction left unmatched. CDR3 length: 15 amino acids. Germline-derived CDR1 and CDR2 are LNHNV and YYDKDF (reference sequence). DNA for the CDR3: TGTGCCACCAGCAGAGGCGCTAGCGGGACCTACGAGCAGTACTTC. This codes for CATSRGASGTYEQYF.

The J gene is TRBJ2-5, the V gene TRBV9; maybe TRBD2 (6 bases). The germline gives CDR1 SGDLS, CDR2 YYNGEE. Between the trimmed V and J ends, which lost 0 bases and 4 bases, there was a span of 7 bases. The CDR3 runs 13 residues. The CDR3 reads CASSVVGGETQYF. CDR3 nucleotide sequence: TGTGCCAGCAGCGTAGTGGGGGGAGAGACCCAGTACTTC.

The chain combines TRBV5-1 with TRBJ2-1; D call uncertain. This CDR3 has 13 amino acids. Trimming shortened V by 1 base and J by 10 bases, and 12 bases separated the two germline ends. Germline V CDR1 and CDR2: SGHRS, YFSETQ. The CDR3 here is CASSLRSLGEQFF. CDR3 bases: TGCGCCAGCAGCTTGCGGAGCCTTGGGGAGCAGTTCTTC.

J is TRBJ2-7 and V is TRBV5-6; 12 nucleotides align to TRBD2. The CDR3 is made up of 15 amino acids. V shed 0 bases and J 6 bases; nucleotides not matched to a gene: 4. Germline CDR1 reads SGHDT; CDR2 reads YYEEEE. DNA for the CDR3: TGTGCCAGCAGCTTGGGTCGACTAGCGGGAGTCGAGCAGTACTTC. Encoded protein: CASSLGRLAGVEQYF.

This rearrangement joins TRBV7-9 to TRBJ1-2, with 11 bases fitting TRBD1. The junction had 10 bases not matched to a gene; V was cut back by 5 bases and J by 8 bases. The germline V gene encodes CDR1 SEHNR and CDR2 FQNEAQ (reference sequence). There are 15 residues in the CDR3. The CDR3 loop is CASSTGQGASSGYTF. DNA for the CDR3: TGTGCCAGCAGCACCGGACAGGGGGCATCTAGCGGCTACACCTTC.

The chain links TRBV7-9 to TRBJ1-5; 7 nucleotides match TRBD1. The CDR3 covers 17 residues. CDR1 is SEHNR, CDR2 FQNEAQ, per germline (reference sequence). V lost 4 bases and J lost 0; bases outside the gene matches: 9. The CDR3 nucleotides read TGTGCCAGCAGCTCCGGGACAGACCTCTATAGCAATCAGCCCCAGCATTTT. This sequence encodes CASSSGTDLYSNQPQHF.

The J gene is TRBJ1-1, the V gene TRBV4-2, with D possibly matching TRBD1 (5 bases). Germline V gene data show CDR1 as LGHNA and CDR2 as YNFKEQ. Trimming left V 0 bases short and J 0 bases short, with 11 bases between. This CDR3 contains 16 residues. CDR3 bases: TGTGCCAGCAGCCAAGAGGGGGGTTTCATGAACACTGAAGCTTTCTTT. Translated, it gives CASSQEGGFMNTEAFF.

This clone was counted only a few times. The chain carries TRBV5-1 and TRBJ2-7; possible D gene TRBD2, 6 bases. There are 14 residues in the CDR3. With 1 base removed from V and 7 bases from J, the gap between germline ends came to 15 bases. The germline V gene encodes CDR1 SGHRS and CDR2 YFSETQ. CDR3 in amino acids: CASSLSSGPGEQYF. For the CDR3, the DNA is TGCGCCAGCAGCTTGAGTAGCGGACCGGGAGAGCAGTACTTC.

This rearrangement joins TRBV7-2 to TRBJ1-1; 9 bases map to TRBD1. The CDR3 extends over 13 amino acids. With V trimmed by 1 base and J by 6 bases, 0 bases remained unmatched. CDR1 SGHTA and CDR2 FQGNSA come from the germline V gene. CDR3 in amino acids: CASSLGQGAEAFF. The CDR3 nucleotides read TGTGCCAGCAGCTTAGGACAGGGGGCTGAAGCTTTCTTT.

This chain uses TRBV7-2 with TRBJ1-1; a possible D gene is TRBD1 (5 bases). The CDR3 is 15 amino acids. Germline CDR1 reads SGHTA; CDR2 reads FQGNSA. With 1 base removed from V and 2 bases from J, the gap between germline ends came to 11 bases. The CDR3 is CASSLGGPGNTEAFF. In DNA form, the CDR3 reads TGTGCCAGCAGCTTAGGGGGCCCTGGAAACACTGAAGCTTTCTTT.

CDR3 sequence: CASSLSGGALNEQFF. Here the CDR3 DNA reads TGTGCCAGCAGCTTGAGCGGGGGTGCGTTGAATGAGCAGTTCTTC. The rearrangement uses TRBV7-9 and TRBJ2-1, with 8 nucleotides matching TRBD2. This CDR3 is 15 amino acids long. Germline CDR1 and CDR2: SEHNR and FQNEAQ (reference sequence). Trimming removed 3 bases from V and 7 bases from J; junction bases left unmatched: 8.

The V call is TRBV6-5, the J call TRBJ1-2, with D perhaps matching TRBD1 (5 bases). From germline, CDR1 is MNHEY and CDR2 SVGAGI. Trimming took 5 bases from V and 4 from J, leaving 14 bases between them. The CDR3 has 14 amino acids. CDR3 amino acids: CASSPGRGPYGYTF. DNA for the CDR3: TGTGCCAGCAGTCCCGGGAGGGGTCCCTATGGCTACACCTTC.

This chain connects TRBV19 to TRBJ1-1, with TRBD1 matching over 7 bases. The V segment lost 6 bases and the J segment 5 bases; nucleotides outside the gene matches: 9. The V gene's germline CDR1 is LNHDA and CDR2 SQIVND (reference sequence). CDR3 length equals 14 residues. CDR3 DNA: TGTGCCAGTAGCGACAGGGATAGATTGACTGAAGCTTTCTTT. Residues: CASSDRDRLTEAFF.

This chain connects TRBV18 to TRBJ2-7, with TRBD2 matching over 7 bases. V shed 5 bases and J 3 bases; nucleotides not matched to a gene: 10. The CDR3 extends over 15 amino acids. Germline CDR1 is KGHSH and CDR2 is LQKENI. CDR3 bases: TGTGCCAGCTCATCAAAGGCGGGAGCCCTCTACGAGCAGTACTTC. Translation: CASSSKAGALYEQYF.

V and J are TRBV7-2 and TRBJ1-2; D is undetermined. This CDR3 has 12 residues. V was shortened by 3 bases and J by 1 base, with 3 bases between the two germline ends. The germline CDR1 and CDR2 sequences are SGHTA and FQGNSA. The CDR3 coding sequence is TGTGCCAGCAGCTTCGTTAACTATGGCTACACCTTC. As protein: CASSFVNYGYTF.

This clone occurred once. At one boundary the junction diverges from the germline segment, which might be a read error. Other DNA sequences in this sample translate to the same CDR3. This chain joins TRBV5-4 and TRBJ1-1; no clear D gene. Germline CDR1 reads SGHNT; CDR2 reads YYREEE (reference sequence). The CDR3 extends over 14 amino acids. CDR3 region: CASSSGILDTEAFF. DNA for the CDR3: TGTGCCAGCAGCAGCGGTATACTAGACACTGAGGCTTTCTTT.

DNA for the CDR3: TGTGCCAGCAGCCCCGGGACAGGGGCGGATAATTCACCCCTCCACTTT. Protein: CASSPGTGADNSPLHF. The V gene is TRBV5-6, the J gene TRBJ1-6; 10 bases fit TRBD1. The CDR3 has 16 residues. The ends lost 4 bases at V and 5 bases at J; junction bases unmatched: 6. CDR1 and CDR2 from the germline V gene are SGHDT and YYEEEE.